This record covers a single T cell receptor (beta chain). Its target is not known. The data derive from a study of cytomegalovirus exposure and HLA in healthy donors. Germline V gene lookup returns CDR1 LGHNA and CDR2 YNFKEQ. CDR3 size: 16 residues. Unmatched junction bases numbered 5, after V lost 0 bases and J lost 2 bases. Study-wide findings and caveats: A later analysis linked a missense DCLRE1C variant to TCR beta V- and J-gene trimming.

The study ran its PCR with 60 Vbeta and 13 Jbeta primers. Assay: immunoSEQ multiplex PCR; the TCRdb copy retains only in-frame clones and omits some. The table lists about 180,000 clones, about 80% of them singletons. The source of this sequence is a young woman in good health and CMV-seropositive. The chain employs TRBV4-2 and TRBJ2-3; 7 positions agree with TRBD2. The specimen sequenced was PBMCs. CDR3 in amino acids: CASSQDASGNTDTQYF. The CDR3 DNA reads as TGTGCCAGCAGCCAAGATGCTAGCGGAAACACAGATACGCAGTATTTT.